Listed below are T cell receptor beta chains from one sample, sequenced in a study of shared clonotypes between healthy human individuals. The data were produced by immunoSEQ multiplex PCR, yet TCRdb's version contains in-frame clones alone and is incomplete. The sample includes nearly 1,000,000 clones, more than 75% seen only once; the top ten take around 1.5%. The sequenced sample consisted of memory CD4+ T cells sorted from blood. These receptors originate from a man aged 18 to 35 in good health. The CDR3 runs from the conserved cysteine through the conserved F or W. The D gene is left open where the match is weak. For some rows the clone size is stated as once, few or many, or as a class when expanded; others skip it.

>few|TRBJ1-1|NA|TRBV5-1
CASSLAGMNTEAFF
TGCGCCAGCAGCTTGGCAGGGATGAACACTGAAGCTTTCTTT
>NA|TRBJ1-6|NA|TRBV9
CASSLGHYNSPLHF
TGTGCCAGCAGCCTCGGACATTATAATTCACCCCTCCACTTT
>once|TRBJ2-7|TRBD2|TRBV30
CAWTRAGELEQYF
TGTGCCTGGACCCGAGCGGGGGAGCTCGAGCAGTACTTC
>NA|TRBJ2-7|NA|TRBV11-2
CASSPNYEQYF
TGTGCCAGCAGCCCGAACTACGAGCAGTACTTC
>NA|TRBJ2-1|TRBD2|TRBV7-2
CASSQKTGLVHEQFF
TGTGCCAGCAGCCAAAAAACGGGACTAGTGCATGAGCAGTTCTTC
>once|TRBJ1-2|NA|TRBV7-2
CASSLGRVGHGYTF
TGTGCCAGCAGCTTAGGCAGGGTAGGGCATGGCTACACCTTC
>NA|TRBJ1-5|NA|TRBV6-1
CASSEEGGSNQPQHF
TGTGCCAGCAGTGAAGAAGGAGGTAGCAATCAGCCCCAGCATTTT
>NA|TRBJ1-2|NA|TRBV2
CASSEQALRGYTF
TGTGCCAGCAGTGAACAGGCTCTGCGGGGCTACACCTTC
>NA|TRBJ1-6|NA|TRBV19
CASREQGQGNPPLHF
TGTGCCAGCCGTGAACAGGGCCAGGGGAATCCACCCCTCCACTTT
>few|TRBJ2-7|NA|TRBV10-3
CAINQDPGGQQYF
TGTGCCATCAACCAGGACCCAGGCGGGCAGCAGTACTTC
>few|TRBJ2-3|TRBD1|TRBV19
CASSIPGQGADTQYF
TGTGCCAGTAGTATCCCAGGACAGGGAGCAGATACGCAGTATTTT
>once|TRBJ1-2|NA|TRBV2
CASSEPDPFSYGYTF
TGTGCCAGCAGTGAACCCGACCCCTTTTCCTATGGCTACACCTTC
>NA|TRBJ2-1|NA|TRBV4-3
CASSQGLGGGSRDEQFF
TGCGCCAGCAGCCAAGGCCTTGGGGGCGGGAGCAGGGATGAGCAGTTCTTC
>NA|TRBJ2-3|NA|TRBV6-1
CASSEDPGGYTDTQYF
TGTGCCAGCAGTGAAGATCCCGGGGGATACACAGATACGCAGTATTTT
>NA|TRBJ1-3|NA|TRBV5-1
CASSLTPGAGNTIYF
TGCGCCAGCAGCTTGACCCCAGGAGCTGGAAACACCATATATTTT
>NA|TRBJ2-7|NA|TRBV28
CASSPNQGKSFSSYEQYF
TGTGCCAGCAGTCCTAATCAGGGTAAATCTTTTTCGTCCTACGAGCAGTACTTC
>NA|TRBJ2-3|TRBD2|TRBV6-5
CASSALAGATDTQYF
TGTGCCAGCAGCGCCCTAGCGGGGGCCACAGATACGCAGTATTTT
>NA|TRBJ1-5|NA|TRBV10-2
CASSEPQSVYSNQPQHF
TGCGCCAGCAGTGAGCCGCAATCAGTCTATAGCAATCAGCCCCAGCATTTT
>NA|TRBJ2-2|TRBD1|TRBV5-4
CASSHTTGTGELFF
TGTGCCAGCAGCCACACGACAGGGACCGGGGAGCTGTTTTTT
>NA|TRBJ1-4|NA|TRBV5-1
CASSAGGQTTNEKLFF
TGCGCCAGCAGCGCGGGAGGACAGACAACTAATGAAAAACTGTTTTTT
>few|TRBJ2-4|TRBD1|TRBV7-9
CASSSGQGGNIQYF
TGTGCCAGCAGCTCTGGACAGGGAGGCAACATTCAGTACTTC
>once|TRBJ2-5|NA|TRBV5-5
CASSLLGQTQETQYF
TGTGCCAGCAGCTTGTTAGGGCAGACCCAAGAGACCCAGTACTTC
>few|TRBJ1-4|TRBD1|TRBV7-9
CASSLDPDRAGREKLFF
TGTGCCAGCAGCTTAGACCCTGACAGGGCCGGGAGAGAAAAACTGTTTTTT
>NA|TRBJ2-5|NA|TRBV5-8
CASSFNQKGTETQYF
TGTGCCAGCAGCTTTAATCAAAAGGGGACCGAGACCCAGTACTTC
>NA|TRBJ2-7|NA|TRBV15
CATRAGSLNEQYF
TGTGCCACCAGGGCGGGGAGTTTGAACGAGCAGTACTTC
>NA|TRBJ1-5|NA|TRBV7-2
CASSLTSNQPQHF
TGTGCCAGCAGCCTCACGAGCAATCAGCCCCAGCATTTT
>NA|TRBJ2-1|TRBD2|TRBV10-3
CAISSGLAGNNEQFF
TGTGCCATCAGTTCCGGGTTAGCGGGGAACAATGAGCAGTTCTTC
>NA|TRBJ1-2|NA|TRBV28
CASTIPGFGYGYTF
TGTGCCAGCACCATACCAGGGTTTGGCTATGGCTACACCTTC
>NA|TRBJ1-5|TRBD1|TRBV18
CASSRGDSNQPQHF
TGTGCCAGCTCCAGGGGGGATAGCAATCAGCCCCAGCATTTT